This paragraph reports one TCR beta chain. It has no known antigen specificity. The sample holds no much larger clone one base away, and base qualities are not on file. The data originate from a study of blood T cell repertoires in COVID-19 (dated by TCRdb to about 2020). Regarding the research as a whole: Samples covering the acute and convalescent phases of COVID-19 were provided by collaborators in the United States, Italy and Spain. The sample metadata nearly always contained a de-identified subject ID, COVID-19 status, age in years and sex. Samples came from the ongoing ImmuneRACE study (first 160 participants) plus 1,254 subjects from 6 global collaborators. The dataset comprised deeply sampled blood TCRbeta repertoires from subjects exposed to, actively infected with, or recovered from COVID-19. The material from the prospective study consisted of cDNA or gDNA derived from T cells, B-cell-depleted T cells, or PBMCs. A freely available public database, intended as a resource for researchers studying the immune response to SARS-CoV-2, is where the repertoires were released. Where available, HLA class I and class II types were taken from metadata supplied by the sample provider and were not determined by assay-based typing. Study-wide findings and limitations: Clinical and demographic metadata were provided uncurated, with the amount varying by source and participant.

Participants in the prospective study were aged about 18 to 95 years, lived in 20 to 30 United States geographic areas, and enrolled through a virtual design. To assign participants to cohorts, the prospective study relied on clinical history that participants themselves reported in a screening survey and a study questionnaire. Recovered participants in ImmuneRACE Cohort 3 were defined by two consecutive negative NP/OP PCR tests, clearance by a healthcare professional, or resolution of symptoms. In the prospective study, mobile phlebotomists collected whole blood, serum and a nasopharyngeal or oropharyngeal swab from each participant. Additional blood draws and questionnaires over an approximately two-month period could optionally be provided by prospective study participants. Before DNA extraction, blood samples from the prospective study were shipped at room temperature or frozen. TCRbeta CDR3 regions were amplified from genomic DNA by means of the immunoSEQ Assay, a bias-controlled multiplex PCR. In the authors' own workflow: Nucleated cell counts per sample were estimated from amplification of reference gene primers within the assay. To quantify the absolute abundance of each unique TCRbeta CDR3 rearrangement, sequence reads were collapsed and filtered. For each sample, productive Simpson clonality was calculated as the square root of Simpson's diversity index over productive rearrangements. TCRdb stores this immuneACCESS table with in-frame sequences only. Part of the clones is absent; in the studies checked, under half of the shortfall reflects unresolved V genes, and no reason is known for the rest. That table supplies the V and J calls and clone size; D and trimming were determined from the DNA. In all, the sample holds 350,000 to 550,000 clones, and around 89% of those were seen once. Together, the top ten hold 1.1% of the sample.

Source material: PBMCs or T cells enriched from blood (not recorded which). This sequence was found in a man aged 30-40 years who had recovered from COVID-19.

The CDR3 reads CASTRGTVYEQYF. The DNA sequence is given as TGTGCCAGTACGAGGGGGACAGTCTACGAGCAGTACTTC. The rearrangement joined TRBV12-3 or TRBV12-4 to TRBJ2-7, with 7 bases matching TRBD1. The CDR3 sequence holds 13 residues, the cysteine and phenylalanine included. Solely the CDR3 DNA is kept, with 39 bases framed from the first base. Trimming removed 9 bases from V and 3 bases from J; the gene matches leave 8 bases unexplained.